The sequence of this TCR beta chain was determined in a study of blood T cell repertoires in COVID-19. Generated by immunoSEQ multiplex PCR, the TCRdb table keeps only in-frame clones and is missing some. The table includes roughly 140,000 clones, about three quarters detected once. Germline CDR1 MNHEY, CDR2 SMNVEV (reference sequence). V was pared by 7 bases and J by 2 bases, with 18 bases between. The CDR3 is 15 residues long. V and J are TRBV27 and TRBJ2-7, with a tentative D call TRBD1 (5 bases). The sequence derives from a woman aged 60-75 years with acute or convalescent COVID-19. Source material: peripheral blood. The CDR3: CASMGPGMSTYEQYF. The CDR3 DNA follows: TGTGCCAGCATGGGGCCAGGGATGAGCACCTACGAGCAGTACTTC.